These T cell receptor beta chains were read from a single sample in a study of blood T cell repertoires in COVID-19. Produced via immunoSEQ multiplex PCR; TCRdb's table is partial and in-frame only. The sample has tens of thousands of clones; 87% are singletons. The sequencing input was peripheral blood. These TCRs come from a man aged 60 to 75 with COVID-19, enrolled during active disease. Both conserved end residues are trimmed from each CDR3. A D gene is named only where the DNA matches it firmly.

D gene: -
V gene: TRBV3-1/TRBV3-2
CDR3 length: 12
CDR3 protein: ASSYGHNNSPLH

D gene: TRBD2
V gene: TRBV5-6
CDR3 length: 12
CDR3 protein: ASSPGLAGGEQY

D gene: -
V gene: TRBV25-1
CDR3 length: 10
CDR3 protein: ASGEFTDTQY

D gene: TRBD1
V gene: TRBV27
CDR3 length: 13
CDR3 protein: ASSFDPGGSTEAF

D gene: TRBD2
V gene: TRBV7-9
CDR3 length: 13
CDR3 protein: ASSDGTSGSYTQY

D gene: -
V gene: TRBV28
CDR3 length: 13
CDR3 protein: ASIEGGRLNTEAF

D gene: TRBD1
V gene: TRBV20-1
CDR3 length: 12
CDR3 protein: SASEDRVVTEAF

D gene: -
V gene: TRBV25-1
CDR3 length: 11
CDR3 protein: ASSEARRTEAF

D gene: TRBD1
V gene: TRBV19
CDR3 length: 13
CDR3 protein: ASSLQDREEETQY

D gene: TRBD1
V gene: TRBV5-1
CDR3 length: 15
CDR3 protein: ASSLESPGGPGEKLF

D gene: -
V gene: TRBV6-2/TRBV6-3
CDR3 length: 9
CDR3 protein: ASSLGYEQY

D gene: -
V gene: TRBV11-2
CDR3 length: 15
CDR3 protein: ASSLASARRGTYEQY

D gene: TRBD2
V gene: TRBV5-4
CDR3 length: 13
CDR3 protein: ASSLILAGDNEQF

D gene: TRBD1
V gene: TRBV11-3
CDR3 length: 14
CDR3 protein: ASSLRGQATGNTIY

D gene: TRBD2
V gene: TRBV11-3
CDR3 length: 13
CDR3 protein: ASSLAGEYNNEQF

D gene: -
V gene: TRBV6-6
CDR3 length: 17
CDR3 protein: ASSLYQGRPHTKGTEAF

D gene: TRBD1
V gene: TRBV20-1
CDR3 length: 12
CDR3 protein: SASDRGVKQPQH

D gene: TRBD1
V gene: TRBV18
CDR3 length: 14
CDR3 protein: ASSLNTGDSNQPQH

D gene: -
V gene: TRBV15
CDR3 length: 14
CDR3 protein: ATSRDQEGKGSEQY

D gene: -
V gene: TRBV6-1
CDR3 length: 14
CDR3 protein: ASSELGGAGANVLT

D gene: TRBD1
V gene: TRBV7-6
CDR3 length: 14
CDR3 protein: ASSLEGDRDSDGYT

D gene: TRBD1
V gene: TRBV28
CDR3 length: 12
CDR3 protein: ASRPGGGNTEAF

D gene: TRBD2
V gene: TRBV5-1
CDR3 length: 11
CDR3 protein: ASSFSGNYEQY

D gene: TRBD1
V gene: TRBV27
CDR3 length: 13
CDR3 protein: ASSSILQGAETQY

D gene: -
V gene: TRBV4-3
CDR3 length: 14
CDR3 protein: ASSQDEAGWGYGYT

D gene: -
V gene: TRBV2
CDR3 length: 9
CDR3 protein: ASTRGETQY

D gene: -
V gene: TRBV2
CDR3 length: 12
CDR3 protein: ASTPRGGDTEAF

D gene: -
V gene: TRBV11-2
CDR3 length: 12
CDR3 protein: ASSLKAVSYEQY

D gene: -
V gene: TRBV6-1
CDR3 length: 14
CDR3 protein: ASSDRGHAGANVLT

D gene: -
V gene: TRBV28
CDR3 length: 12
CDR3 protein: ASGTRVSNQPQH

D gene: TRBD1
V gene: TRBV5-6
CDR3 length: 12
CDR3 protein: ASSSGQVGAEQY

D gene: -
V gene: TRBV25-1
CDR3 length: 9
CDR3 protein: ASSQVDGYT